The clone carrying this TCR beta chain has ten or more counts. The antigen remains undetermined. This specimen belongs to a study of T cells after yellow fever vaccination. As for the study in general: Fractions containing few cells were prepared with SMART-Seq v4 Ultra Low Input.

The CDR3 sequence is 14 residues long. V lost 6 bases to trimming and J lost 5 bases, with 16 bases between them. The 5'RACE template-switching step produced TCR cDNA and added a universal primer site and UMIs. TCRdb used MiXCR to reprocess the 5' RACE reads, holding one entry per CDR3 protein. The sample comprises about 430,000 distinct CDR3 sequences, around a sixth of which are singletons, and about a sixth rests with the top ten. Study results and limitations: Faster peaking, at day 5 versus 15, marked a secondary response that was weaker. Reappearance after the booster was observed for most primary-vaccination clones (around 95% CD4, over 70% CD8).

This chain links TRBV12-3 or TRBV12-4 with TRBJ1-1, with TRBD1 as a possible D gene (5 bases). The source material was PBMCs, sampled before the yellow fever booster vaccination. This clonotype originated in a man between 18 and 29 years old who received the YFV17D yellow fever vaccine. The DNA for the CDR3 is TGTGCCAGCAGGCCCCAGGGAGGGTGGACTGAAGCTTTCTTT. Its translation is CASRPQGGWTEAFF.